This T cell receptor beta chain was identified in a study of shared clonotypes between healthy human individuals (dated by TCRdb to the early 2020s). Study-wide context: The cohort included a few men and a couple of women between 18 and 49 years of age. For each donor, CD4 naive and CD4 memory were each given three plates, CD8 naive was given two plates, and CD8 memory was given one plate. The study deeply sequenced blood TCR repertoires of about 5 healthy adults to estimate repertoire size and the extent of clonotype sharing between individuals. To increase sequencing depth and limit assay-specific biases, different laboratories used diverse techniques to prepare libraries and sequence TCR repertoires. Per donor, leukapheresis produced somewhere between about 0.94 and 8.9 billion PBMCs.

Using the deep immunoSEQ assay, multiplex PCR amplified TCR CDR3 regions from genomic DNA. Extracted genomic DNA from each cell subset was spread evenly across all wells of several immunoSEQ 96-well plates, with each plate serving as a replicate. For sorted subsets, 200 to 250 ng of genomic DNA, equivalent to 30,000 or so T cell genomes, went into each replicate PCR. The purified libraries were quantified using a Qubit 3.0 fluorometer, sized with a Bioanalyzer 2100, and then quantified again using the KAPA Library Quantification kit. Every immunoSEQ 96-well plate was sequenced on a separate single-read 150-cycle Illumina NextSeq 550 flow cell. From the authors' description of their analysis: Because the immunoSEQ output held only junctional sequences and lacked quality scores, the filtering could not match the filtering applied to full-length reads. Sequences were annotated with PyIR, a Python wrapper for IgBLAST v1.9, using IMGT germline references to assign V/J genes and CDR3. Reads with weak V/J assignments (E-value above 1e-6), missing CDR3, stop codons, out-of-frame junctions, or ambiguous translated residues were removed. A V3J clonotype was defined by an identical inferred V gene, J gene, and CDR3 amino acid sequence. Percentage overlap between repertoires was calculated by dividing the number of shared unique clonotypes by the size of the smaller repertoire. RTK rarefaction, the Chao1 estimator, and Recon v2.1 estimates of unobserved clonotypes were used to assess repertoire richness. Generation probabilities were computed with OLGA for all TCRbeta clonotypes obtained by the gDNA method from four donors. In TCRdb, the immuneACCESS table is reduced to in-frame sequences with V and J assigned. These tables do not hold every clone; where another copy was compared, an unresolved V gene accounts for under half, and the others remain unexplained. V and J calls and clone size come straight from that table; D and trimming were deduced from the DNA. The sample data list 400,000 or so clones, and about 96% of these were observed just once. Clones ranked in the top ten supply approximately 0.32% of the sample.

Donors were healthy HIV-negative adults with no recently reported acute infections or vaccinations. Every donor was a Caucasian adult residing in Nashville, Tennessee, USA. CD8 memory samples were composed of magnetically selected CD45RO+ cells combined with CCR7-negative CD45RA+ effector memory (TemRA) cells. After blood collection by leukapheresis, PBMCs were isolated using Ficoll-Histopaque density gradient centrifugation and then cryopreserved in the vapor phase of liquid nitrogen. Purity and quantity of every magnetically sorted T cell population were checked by analytical flow cytometry. Genomic DNA was isolated from every sorted fraction and measured by UV absorbance on a Nanodrop 2000c. Its CDR3 holds 12 amino acids, cysteine through phenylalanine. The kept DNA is CDR3 alone, 36 bases in frame from the first base. V and J lose 2 bases and 2 bases, and a span of 0 bases separates them. The germline V gene (reference sequence) sets CDR1 to SEHNR and CDR2 to FQNEAQ.

Concerning this clone itself: Its antigen remains unidentified. No base quality values were provided; no much bigger clone lies one nucleotide off.

The study at large found these results: The small number of donors limited the genetic and exposure-history diversity represented. Clonotypes shared by all four sorted-subset donors showed higher generation probabilities than non-shared clonotypes. Larger estimated clonotype richness was generally found for naive subsets than for memory subsets. Sampling was restricted to blood, and TCR repertoires in tissues likely differ from the TCR repertoires found in blood. Rarefaction of sorted-subset datasets indicated incomplete sequencing despite the large sequencing depth. Pairwise subsampling led to the expectation that sequencing depth would affect the degree of clonotype sharing among donors. Across a few donors, approximately 5% of naive CD4, 3% to 4% of naive CD8, 2.3% of memory CD4, and 0.3% to 0.45% of memory CD8 clonotypes were shared.

The rearrangement joined TRBV7-9 to TRBJ2-2; no D gene can be assigned with confidence. The sample taken for sequencing was memory CD8+ T cells sorted from blood. This specimen's cell subset or site label, interpreted: CD45RO+ cells pooled with CCR7-negative TemRA cells. This clonotype originated in a man younger than 45 in good health. CDR3 region: CASSLNTGELFF. The DNA sequence is as follows: TGTGCCAGCAGCTTAAACACCGGGGAGCTGTTTTTT.